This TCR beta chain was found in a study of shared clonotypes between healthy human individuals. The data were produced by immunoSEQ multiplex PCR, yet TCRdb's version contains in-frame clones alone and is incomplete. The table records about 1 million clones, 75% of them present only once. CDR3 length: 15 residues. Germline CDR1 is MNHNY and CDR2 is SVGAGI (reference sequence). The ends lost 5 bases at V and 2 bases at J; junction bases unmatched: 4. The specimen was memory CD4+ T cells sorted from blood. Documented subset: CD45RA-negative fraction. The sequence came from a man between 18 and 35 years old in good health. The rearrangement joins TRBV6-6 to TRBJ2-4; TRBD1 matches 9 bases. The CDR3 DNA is TGTGCCAGCAGTACTGGGACAGGGACCAAAAACATTCAGTACTTC. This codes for CASSTGTGTKNIQYF.